The 30 T cell receptor beta chains presented below share a single source sample, sequenced in a study of cytomegalovirus exposure and HLA in healthy donors. The primer mix had 60 Vbeta and 13 Jbeta primers. This table comes from immunoSEQ multiplex PCR, and its TCRdb copy is limited to in-frame clones, with some not included. The sample records 150,000 or so clones, more than 60% being singletons. Sequencing was performed on PBMCs. The receptors stem from a woman aged 30 to 39 in good health and CMV-seronegative.

The chain has TRBV9 and TRBJ2-5; the D gene is possibly TRBD2 (6 bases). The CDR3 totals 16 residues. Trimming stripped 0 bases from V and 0 bases from J, with 12 bases between. The germline gives CDR1 SGDLS, CDR2 YYNGEE. The CDR3 reads CASSVDGGGNQETQYF. CDR3 in DNA: TGTGCCAGCAGCGTAGATGGTGGGGGGAACCAAGAGACCCAGTACTTC.

The rearrangement uses TRBV11-2 and TRBJ2-1, with 9 bases that match TRBD2. Germline loops: CDR1 SGHAT, CDR2 FQNNGV. The CDR3 has 15 amino acids. The junction had 7 bases not matched to a gene; V was cut back by 6 bases and J by 4 bases. Here the CDR3 DNA reads TGTGCCAGCAGACGTGTTGCGGGGGGGTACAATGAGCAGTTCTTC. It specifies CASRRVAGGYNEQFF.

This clone has only a few counts. The chain couples TRBV9 to TRBJ1-3; no clear D gene. CDR3 length equals 13 residues. Germline-derived CDR1 and CDR2 are SGDLS and YYNGEE. V shed 3 bases and J shed 2 bases, with 6 bases lying between them. The CDR3 here is CASSAVTGNTIYF. The CDR3 DNA sequence: TGTGCCAGCAGCGCGGTAACTGGAAACACCATATATTTT.

This chain joins TRBV5-1 and TRBJ1-4; 7 positions match TRBD1. With 4 bases clipped from V and 3 bases from J, the junction kept 6 bases outside the gene matches. The germline V gene encodes CDR1 SGHRS and CDR2 YFSETQ. CDR3 length: 15 residues. The CDR3 DNA reads as TGCGCCAGCAGCATCCTCAGGGGGGCTAATGAAAAACTGTTTTTT. Its protein product is CASSILRGANEKLFF.

This clone appeared a few times. V usage is TRBV15 and J usage is TRBJ2-1; D uncertain. This CDR3 comprises 12 residues. Trimming took 3 bases from V and 4 from J, leaving 4 bases between them. Germline V lookup: CDR1 LNHNV, CDR2 YYDKDF (reference sequence). The DNA of the CDR3 is TGTGCCACCAGCAGTCTATACAATGAGCAGTTCTTC. It encodes CATSSLYNEQFF.

The J gene is TRBJ2-7, the V gene TRBV19, with D perhaps TRBD2 (7 bases). V was trimmed by 3 bases and J by 2 bases, leaving 14 bases between them. Germline CDR1 and CDR2: LNHDA and SQIVND (reference sequence). The CDR3 is made up of 15 amino acids. CDR3 bases: TGTGCCAGTAGTATCACCGGGGGGCCTCCCTACGAGCAGTACTTC. Translating gives CASSITGGPPYEQYF.

The chain has TRBV28 and TRBJ2-7, with TRBD1 identical over 9 bases. CDR1 and CDR2 (germline): MDHEN, SYDVKM. The ends lost 7 bases at V and 6 bases at J; junction bases unmatched: 10. The CDR3 spans 14 residues. This CDR3 is CASTSGTGYGEQYF. CDR3 sequence (DNA): TGTGCCAGCACCTCCGGGACAGGGTATGGCGAGCAGTACTTC. Full variable domain (remainder filled in from reference TRBV28 and TRBJ2-7): DVKVTQSSRYLVKRTGEKVFLECVQDMDHENMFWYRQDPGLGLRLIYFSYDVKMKEKGDIPEGYSVSREKKERFSLILESASTNQTSMYLCASTSGTGYGEQYFGPGTRLTVT.

The V gene is TRBV29-1, the J gene TRBJ2-7, with D possibly matching TRBD2 (6 bases). The length of the CDR3 is 13 residues. The germline V gene has CDR1 SQVTM and CDR2 ANQGSEA. Between the trimmed V and J ends, which lost 5 bases and 1 base, there was a span of 12 bases. The CDR3 is CSVKGGLSYEQYF. The CDR3 nucleotides are TGCAGCGTTAAAGGAGGGTTGTCCTACGAGCAGTACTTC.

This clone was observed a single time. At one of its ends the junction is not consistent with the germline gene, which may arise from a read error. This rearrangement joins TRBV9 to TRBJ2-6; a possible D gene is TRBD1 (5 bases). Germline V gene lookup returns CDR1 SGDLS and CDR2 YYNGEE. CDR3 length equals 14 residues. The CDR3 reads CASSGYAGANGLTF. Here the CDR3 DNA reads TGTGCCAGCAGCGGATACGCTGGGGCCAACGGCCTGACTTTC.

The chain uses TRBV13 and TRBJ1-1, with no clear D. Per germline, CDR1 PRHDT and CDR2 FYEKMQ (reference sequence). The CDR3 runs to 13 residues. V shed 0 bases and J shed 7 bases, with 9 bases lying between them. For the CDR3, the DNA is TGTGCCAGCAGCTTAGGATCTCGAGATGAAGCTTTCTTT. Amino acid sequence: CASSLGSRDEAFF. Looking up the rest from reference TRBV13 and TRBJ1-1 gives the full variable domain: AAGVIQSPRHLIKEKRETATLKCYPIPRHDTVYWYQQGPGQDPQFLISFYEKMQSDKGSIPDRFSAQQFSDYHSELNMSSLELGDSALYFCASSLGSRDEAFFGQGTRLTVV.

DNA of the CDR3: TGTGCCAGCAGTTATGGGACGGGGGCTGAAGCTTTCTTT. Amino acid sequence: CASSYGTGAEAFF. This sequence joins TRBV6-6 and TRBJ1-1; the D gene is possibly TRBD1 (5 bases). This CDR3 contains 13 residues. Germline loops: CDR1 MNHNY, CDR2 SVGAGI (reference sequence). The germline V and J ends were trimmed by 3 bases and 6 bases, with 11 bases remaining between them.

This rearrangement joins TRBV13 to TRBJ2-1, with D possibly matching TRBD1 (6 bases). The CDR3 has 15 residues. V shed 5 bases and J shed 2 bases, with 13 bases lying between them. The germline gives CDR1 PRHDT, CDR2 FYEKMQ (reference sequence). The CDR3 sequence: CASSPTGQAYNEQFF. In DNA form, the CDR3 reads TGTGCCAGCAGCCCGACAGGTCAGGCCTACAATGAGCAGTTCTTC.

The rearrangement links TRBV7-3 to TRBJ2-2; D ambiguous. Trimming pared 0 bases from V and 5 bases from J, leaving 7 bases between. This CDR3 region has 14 residues. Germline-derived CDR1 and CDR2 are SGHTA and FQGTGA. The CDR3 region has the DNA TGTGCCAGCAGCTTAACTACGGGTACCGGGGAGCTGTTTTTT. The encoded protein is CASSLTTGTGELFF.

The V and J genes are TRBV6-1 and TRBJ2-7; possible D gene TRBD1, 5 bases. Between the trimmed V and J ends, which lost 4 bases and 6 bases, there was a span of 10 bases. Germline assignment: CDR1 MNHNS and CDR2 SASEGT. This CDR3 region has 12 residues. The DNA for the CDR3 is TGTGCCAGCAGTGGGGGCACGAGCGAGCAGTACTTC. This sequence encodes CASSGGTSEQYF.

The V call is TRBV7-9, the J call TRBJ2-7; 7 bases match TRBD1. The CDR3 has 12 amino acids. Germline CDR1 and CDR2: SEHNR and FQNEAQ (reference sequence). CDR3 amino acids: CATRQGISEQYF. The CDR3, as DNA: TGTGCGACGAGACAGGGAATCTCCGAGCAGTACTTC.

The V call is TRBV30, the J call TRBJ2-7; 7 bases match TRBD1. The CDR3 has 14 amino acids. Germline V gene lookup returns CDR1 GTSNPN and CDR2 SVGIG (reference sequence). Unmatched junction bases numbered 6, after V lost 4 bases and J lost 0 bases. The CDR3 DNA is TGTGCCTGGACCCTGGACAGGTACTCCTACGAGCAGTACTTC. Amino acid sequence: CAWTLDRYSYEQYF.

This clone turned up a few times. V and J are TRBV10-3 and TRBJ2-5; tentatively, D is TRBD1 (6 bases). In germline, CDR1 is ENHRY, CDR2 SYGVKD. The V end was cut by 6 bases, the J end by 5 bases, with 19 bases between. The CDR3 runs to 15 residues. CDR3 nucleotide sequence: TGTGCCATCAGAGCAGGGACAATCCTAGGGGAGACCCAGTACTTC. Translation: CAIRAGTILGETQYF.

The chain carries TRBV4-1 and TRBJ2-7, with 9 bases aligning to TRBD2. The CDR3 runs 15 residues. CDR1 and CDR2 (germline): MGHRA, YSYEKL. V lost 1 base and J lost 0; bases outside the gene matches: 1. CDR3: CASSQGLAVSYEQYF. The CDR3 DNA follows: TGCGCCAGCAGCCAAGGACTAGCGGTCTCCTACGAGCAGTACTTC.

The chain joins TRBV7-2 to TRBJ2-1; the D gene is possibly TRBD1 (6 bases). V was shortened by 2 bases and J by 7 bases, with 18 bases between the two germline ends. This CDR3 has 16 amino acids. Germline CDR1 and CDR2: SGHTA and FQGNSA. DNA for the CDR3: TGTGCCAGCAGCTTAAATGGGTATCAGGGGTTAAATGAGCAGTTCTTC. It codes for CASSLNGYQGLNEQFF.

The chain has TRBV27 and TRBJ1-4; D unresolved. Trimming removed 2 bases from V and 14 bases from J, with 15 bases in between. The CDR3 length is 13 residues. Per the germline V gene, CDR1 is MNHEY and CDR2 is SMNVEV (reference sequence). The DNA for the CDR3 is TGTGCCAGCAGTTTAGCTTCTGCAACTAAGCTGTTTTTT. Protein: CASSLASATKLFF.

The chain couples TRBV5-1 to TRBJ2-5; 8 nucleotides agree with TRBD1. After removal of 3 bases from V and 5 bases from J, the junction contained 6 bases not matched to a gene. Per the germline V gene, CDR1 is SGHRS and CDR2 is YFSETQ. The CDR3 length is 14 residues. The CDR3 nucleotides are TGCGCCAGCAGCTCCCAGGGGGCGGGTGAGACCCAGTACTTC. Its translation: CASSSQGAGETQYF.

The chain recombines TRBV16 with TRBJ2-3; D is unclear. Germline CDR1 is KGHSY and CDR2 is FQNENV. V lost 2 bases, J lost 0 bases, and 6 bases lay in between. This CDR3 is built from 14 residues. CDR3 bases: TGTGCCAGCAGCCAAGGGCAGAGCACAGATACGCAGTATTTT. It yields the protein CASSQGQSTDTQYF. Full variable domain (outside the CDR3, taken from reference TRBV16 and TRBJ2-3): GEEVAQTPKHLVRGEGQKAKLYCAPIKGHSYVFWYQQVLKNEFKFLISFQNENVFDETGMPKERFSAKCLPNSPCSLEIQATKLEDSAVYFCASSQGQSTDTQYFGPGTRLTVL.

This clone was picked up a small number of times. This rearrangement joins TRBV6-6 to TRBJ2-2, with TRBD2 identical over 7 bases. The CDR3 has 16 amino acids. V dropped 6 bases and J dropped 0; count of bases not matched to a gene: 7. CDR1 is MNHNY, CDR2 SVGAGI, per germline (reference sequence). CDR3 amino acids: CASSPFSGANTGELFF. In nucleotides, the CDR3 is TGTGCCAGCAGCCCATTCAGCGGGGCGAACACCGGGGAGCTGTTTTTT.

This chain links TRBV5-1 with TRBJ1-6; D is possibly TRBD1 (6 bases). V was shortened by 1 base and J by 8 bases, with 10 bases between the two germline ends. CDR3 length equals 14 residues. Per the germline V gene, CDR1 is SGHRS and CDR2 is YFSETQ. The DNA for the CDR3 is TGCGCCAGCAGCTTGACAGGGCCGGATTCACCCCTCCACTTT. The encoded protein is CASSLTGPDSPLHF.

The rearrangement uses TRBV19 and TRBJ1-1; D might be TRBD1 (5 bases). In germline, CDR1 is LNHDA, CDR2 SQIVND (reference sequence). This CDR3 is built from 13 residues. Trimming stripped 3 bases from V and 5 bases from J, with 10 bases between. CDR3 protein: CASSIPRGTEAFF. In DNA form, the CDR3 reads TGTGCCAGTAGTATCCCTCGGGGGACTGAAGCTTTCTTT.

The chain is built from TRBV6-5 and TRBJ2-7; tentative D call: TRBD2 (6 bases). Between the trimmed V and J ends, which lost 2 bases and 3 bases, there was a span of 17 bases. This CDR3 region has 16 residues. CDR1 is MNHEY and CDR2 is SVGAGI in the germline V gene. The CDR3 region has the DNA TGTGCCAGCAGTTACACCTCCGGGACTGGGGACTACGAGCAGTACTTC. It translates to CASSYTSGTGDYEQYF.

The V and J genes are TRBV6-5 and TRBJ1-1; TRBD1 is a possible D gene (6 bases). The CDR3 extends over 14 amino acids. V was pared by 2 bases and J by 12 bases, with 19 bases between. Germline V CDR1 and CDR2: MNHEY, SVGAGI. Written as DNA, the CDR3 is TGTGCCAGCAGTTACCTGGCACGTGGGGGCGAGTCTTTCTTT. This sequence encodes CASSYLARGGESFF.

The J gene is TRBJ2-1, the V gene TRBV9; no firm D call. V was shortened by 7 bases and J by 7 bases, with 9 bases between the two germline ends. CDR1 is SGDLS, CDR2 YYNGEE, per germline. CDR3 length equals 11 residues. The DNA for the CDR3 is TGTGCCAGCGGCCCCTGGAATGAGCAGTTCTTC. It translates to CASGPWNEQFF. Filled out from reference TRBV9 and TRBJ2-1, the complete variable domain reads DSGVTQTPKHLITATGQRVTLRCSPRSGDLSVYWYQQSLDQGLQFLIQYYNGEERAKGNILERFSAQQFPDLHSELNLSSLELGDSALYFCASGPWNEQFFGPGTRLTVL.

Only a few counts were recorded for this clone. This rearrangement joins TRBV5-1 to TRBJ2-7; maybe TRBD1 (5 bases). Germline V CDR1 and CDR2: SGHRS, YFSETQ. Trimming pared 0 bases from V and 3 bases from J, leaving 10 bases between. CDR3 length equals 14 residues. CDR3 sequence reads: CASSLGAQGYEQYF. In DNA form, the CDR3 reads TGCGCCAGCAGCTTGGGGGCCCAGGGCTACGAGCAGTACTTC.

Worth noting for this clone: Other nucleotide sequences in the sample specify the same CDR3. The chain has TRBV5-1 and TRBJ1-1; TRBD1 aligns across 8 bases. The junction had 3 bases not matched to a gene; V was cut back by 1 base and J by 1 base. Germline CDR1 reads SGHRS; CDR2 reads YFSETQ. The CDR3 runs 15 residues. The CDR3 sequence is CASSLQGAGNTEAFF. The CDR3 nucleotides read TGCGCCAGCAGCTTGCAGGGGGCGGGGAACACTGAAGCTTTCTTT.